Listed below are T cell receptor beta chains from one sample, sequenced in a study of cytomegalovirus exposure and HLA in healthy donors. TCRdb's table, derived via immunoSEQ multiplex PCR, lists solely in-frame clones and lacks some. The repertoire holds 100,000 to 150,000 clones, around 73% seen once, with 1.3% to 1.5% in the top ten. Sequenced material: PBMCs. The receptors derive from a female donor in good health and CMV-seronegative. The CDR3 runs from the conserved cysteine through the conserved F or W. Fields, in order: V gene, J gene, clone size, D gene, CDR3 protein, CDR3 DNA. The D gene is left open where the match is weak. Clone size appears in some rows only: once, few, many, or a class for an expanded clone.

V gene: TRBV19; J gene: TRBJ1-1; clone size: -; D gene: TRBD1; CDR3 protein: CASSIDRGLNTEAFF; CDR3 DNA: TGTGCCAGTAGTATCGACAGGGGCCTGAACACTGAAGCTTTCTTT
V gene: TRBV7-9; J gene: TRBJ2-7; clone size: -; D gene: TRBD1; CDR3 protein: CASSPGQGRGSYEQYF; CDR3 DNA: TGTGCCAGCAGCCCAGGACAGGGGCGGGGTAGCTACGAGCAGTACTTC
V gene: TRBV2; J gene: TRBJ2-7; clone size: once; D gene: -; CDR3 protein: CASSDPGTAYEQYF; CDR3 DNA: TGTGCCAGCAGTGATCCCGGGACTGCCTACGAGCAGTACTTC
V gene: TRBV29-1; J gene: TRBJ2-1; clone size: -; D gene: -; CDR3 protein: CSVETGFRESSYNEQFF; CDR3 DNA: TGCAGCGTTGAAACCGGCTTTAGGGAGAGCTCCTACAATGAGCAGTTCTTC
V gene: TRBV5-1; J gene: TRBJ2-5; clone size: -; D gene: TRBD2; CDR3 protein: CASSLVGGDETQYF; CDR3 DNA: TGCGCCAGCAGCTTGGTTGGGGGGGATGAGACCCAGTACTTC
V gene: TRBV4-2; J gene: TRBJ2-7; clone size: -; D gene: -; CDR3 protein: CASSSNRDEQYF; CDR3 DNA: TGTGCCAGCAGCTCCAACAGGGACGAGCAGTACTTC
V gene: TRBV11-2; J gene: TRBJ2-3; clone size: -; D gene: TRBD2; CDR3 protein: CASSLTNGLAGARDTQYF; CDR3 DNA: TGTGCCAGCAGCCTAACTAACGGGCTAGCGGGGGCCAGAGATACGCAGTATTTT
V gene: TRBV6-1; J gene: TRBJ1-1; clone size: -; D gene: TRBD1; CDR3 protein: CASSLQGALNTEAFF; CDR3 DNA: TGTGCCAGCAGCCTACAGGGGGCCCTAAACACTGAAGCTTTCTTT
V gene: TRBV11-2; J gene: TRBJ2-5; clone size: -; D gene: TRBD2; CDR3 protein: CASSSFLAGGRGTQYF; CDR3 DNA: TGTGCCAGCAGCTCTTTCCTAGCGGGAGGGAGGGGGACCCAGTACTTC
V gene: TRBV30; J gene: TRBJ1-1; clone size: -; D gene: -; CDR3 protein: CAWRKVLQGMNTEAFF; CDR3 DNA: TGTGCCTGGAGGAAAGTATTGCAGGGCATGAACACTGAAGCTTTCTTT
V gene: TRBV4-2; J gene: TRBJ2-5; clone size: -; D gene: -; CDR3 protein: CASSQDLETQYF; CDR3 DNA: TGTGCCAGCAGCCAAGATCTCGAGACCCAGTACTTC
V gene: TRBV9; J gene: TRBJ2-1; clone size: few; D gene: -; CDR3 protein: CASSVGGGGAAYNEQFF; CDR3 DNA: TGTGCCAGCAGCGTAGGCGGAGGGGGGGCCGCCTACAATGAGCAGTTCTTC
V gene: TRBV10-1; J gene: TRBJ2-2; clone size: -; D gene: TRBD1; CDR3 protein: CASTNSDRETGELFF; CDR3 DNA: TGCGCCAGCACCAACTCGGACAGGGAGACCGGGGAGCTGTTTTTT
V gene: TRBV19; J gene: TRBJ1-1; clone size: -; D gene: -; CDR3 protein: CASSPRQSEAFF; CDR3 DNA: TGTGCCAGTAGTCCGAGACAGTCTGAAGCTTTCTTT
V gene: TRBV12-5; J gene: TRBJ1-1; clone size: -; D gene: TRBD1; CDR3 protein: CARDRGLEAFF; CDR3 DNA: TGTGCTAGAGACAGGGGCCTCGAAGCTTTCTTT
V gene: TRBV2; J gene: TRBJ2-5; clone size: -; D gene: -; CDR3 protein: CASTRAAQETQYF; CDR3 DNA: TGTGCCAGCACGAGGGCAGCCCAAGAGACCCAGTACTTC
V gene: TRBV5-4; J gene: TRBJ1-5; clone size: -; D gene: TRBD1; CDR3 protein: CASSIAGTERSNQPQHF; CDR3 DNA: TGTGCCAGCAGCATTGCCGGGACAGAGAGAAGCAATCAGCCCCAGCATTTT
V gene: TRBV9; J gene: TRBJ2-2; clone size: -; D gene: TRBD1; CDR3 protein: CASSVEQGGNTGELFF; CDR3 DNA: TGTGCCAGCAGCGTAGAACAGGGGGGGAACACCGGGGAGCTGTTTTTT
V gene: TRBV9; J gene: TRBJ2-1; clone size: -; D gene: TRBD2; CDR3 protein: CASSVGLADDNEQFF; CDR3 DNA: TGTGCCAGCAGCGTAGGGCTAGCGGATGACAATGAGCAGTTCTTC
V gene: TRBV28; J gene: TRBJ2-7; clone size: -; D gene: -; CDR3 protein: CASSPQRRGLASSYEQYF; CDR3 DNA: TGTGCCAGCAGTCCTCAACGGAGGGGCTTAGCCAGCTCCTACGAGCAGTACTTC
V gene: TRBV7-9; J gene: TRBJ2-1; clone size: -; D gene: -; CDR3 protein: CASSPRGSYNEQFF; CDR3 DNA: TGTGCCAGCAGTCCTCGAGGGTCCTACAATGAGCAGTTCTTC
V gene: TRBV7-9; J gene: TRBJ2-3; clone size: once; D gene: TRBD2; CDR3 protein: CASSFRAGVRDTQYF; CDR3 DNA: TGTGCCAGCAGTTTCAGAGCGGGAGTGAGAGATACGCAGTATTTT
V gene: TRBV15; J gene: TRBJ2-1; clone size: -; D gene: -; CDR3 protein: CATSRTHGAGSNYNEQFF; CDR3 DNA: TGTGCCACCAGCAGAACCCATGGGGCGGGGAGTAACTACAATGAGCAGTTCTTC
V gene: TRBV2; J gene: TRBJ2-1; clone size: -; D gene: TRBD2; CDR3 protein: CASPRGTSGRSIGNEQFF; CDR3 DNA: TGTGCCAGCCCCCGAGGGACTAGCGGGAGGAGTATTGGGAATGAGCAGTTCTTC
V gene: TRBV6-1; J gene: TRBJ1-2; clone size: -; D gene: -; CDR3 protein: CASSDPTGPTGGYTF; CDR3 DNA: TGTGCCAGCAGTGACCCGACAGGCCCCACTGGGGGCTACACCTTC
V gene: TRBV5-1; J gene: TRBJ2-7; clone size: -; D gene: -; CDR3 protein: CASSPIAEESYEQYF; CDR3 DNA: TGCGCCAGCAGCCCCATCGCGGAGGAGTCCTACGAGCAGTACTTC
V gene: TRBV11-2; J gene: TRBJ2-7; clone size: -; D gene: -; CDR3 protein: CASSLTYEQYF; CDR3 DNA: TGTGCCAGCAGCTTAACTTACGAGCAGTACTTC
V gene: TRBV28; J gene: TRBJ1-2; clone size: -; D gene: TRBD1; CDR3 protein: CASSSQGAQYGYTF; CDR3 DNA: TGTGCCAGCAGTTCCCAGGGGGCGCAGTATGGCTACACCTTC
V gene: TRBV28; J gene: TRBJ1-1; clone size: -; D gene: -; CDR3 protein: CASSFSGGRNTEAFF; CDR3 DNA: TGTGCCAGCAGTTTTTCGGGGGGGCGAAACACTGAAGCTTTCTTT
V gene: TRBV28; J gene: TRBJ2-1; clone size: -; D gene: -; CDR3 protein: CAGALAGVNEQFF; CDR3 DNA: TGTGCCGGAGCTTTAGCCGGAGTCAATGAGCAGTTCTTC
V gene: TRBV5-1; J gene: TRBJ2-7; clone size: few; D gene: TRBD2; CDR3 protein: CASSPLGLAGPSSYEQYF; CDR3 DNA: TGCGCCAGCAGCCCTCTCGGACTAGCGGGGCCCAGCTCCTACGAGCAGTACTTC
V gene: TRBV23-1; J gene: TRBJ2-1; clone size: -; D gene: TRBD2; CDR3 protein: CASSHRNLTSGRGSYEQFF; CDR3 DNA: TGCGCCAGCAGTCACCGTAATCTTACTAGCGGGAGAGGAAGCTATGAGCAGTTCTTC
V gene: TRBV7-9; J gene: TRBJ1-1; clone size: -; D gene: -; CDR3 protein: CASSLGQNTEAFF; CDR3 DNA: TGTGCCAGCAGCTTGGGACAGAACACTGAAGCTTTCTTT
V gene: TRBV29-1; J gene: TRBJ1-2; clone size: -; D gene: TRBD1; CDR3 protein: CSVDGQGGYGYTF; CDR3 DNA: TGCAGCGTTGACGGACAGGGAGGCTATGGCTACACCTTC
V gene: TRBV30; J gene: TRBJ2-3; clone size: -; D gene: -; CDR3 protein: CAWSGGHLTDTQYF; CDR3 DNA: TGTGCCTGGAGTGGTGGGCACCTCACAGATACGCAGTATTTT
V gene: TRBV7-2; J gene: TRBJ2-1; clone size: -; D gene: -; CDR3 protein: CASSLRLVGEQFF; CDR3 DNA: TGTGCCAGCAGCTTAAGACTAGTCGGTGAGCAGTTCTTC
V gene: TRBV5-4; J gene: TRBJ2-1; clone size: -; D gene: TRBD2; CDR3 protein: CASSLVAGGYNEQFF; CDR3 DNA: TGTGCCAGCAGCTTGGTAGCGGGAGGTTACAATGAGCAGTTCTTC